This T cell receptor (beta chain) is from a study of CD8 T cells in ankylosing spondylitis. Germline V lookup: CDR1 DFQATT, CDR2 SNEGSKA (reference sequence). V lost 5 bases to trimming and J lost 5 bases; unmatched junction nucleotides: 9. The CDR3 is 14 amino acids. Notes on this clonotype: What it recognizes is unknown.

With molecular barcodes, quantitative 5'-RACE was used to make the TCR beta libraries. TCRdb used MiXCR to reprocess the 5' RACE reads, holding one entry per CDR3 protein. This sample has about 840,000 distinct CDR3 sequences; roughly 12% occur once, and the top ten carry about 0.49%. General observations from the study: For ankylosing spondylitis blood, a TCR beta motif of about eight highly homologous variants appeared characteristic. Disease-linked clones were reportedly significantly enriched in matched ankylosing spondylitis synovial fluid.

Sequenced sample: blood, either unsorted or a sorted T cell fraction (not recorded which). The source of this sequence is a male donor with ankylosing spondylitis. The chain links TRBV20-1 to TRBJ2-3, with 8 bases aligning to TRBD1. CDR3 DNA sequence: TGCAGTGCTTTGCAGGGGGCGTCGGGAGATACGCAGTATTTT. Amino acid sequence: CSALQGASGDTQYF.